These T cell receptor beta chains were read from a single sample in a study of T cells after yellow fever vaccination. TCRdb used MiXCR to reprocess the 5' RACE reads, holding one entry per CDR3 protein. The data contain a few hundred thousand distinct CDR3 sequences, roughly a sixth of them singletons. The sequencing here drew on PBMCs, taken before the yellow fever booster vaccination. The receptor set was obtained from a man aged 18 to 35 who received the YFV17D yellow fever vaccine. CDR3s leave out the opening cysteine and the closing phenylalanine or tryptophan.

v_gene	CDR3aa
TRBV7-2	ASSRTGGEYGYT
TRBV19	ASSIYSDFNQPQH
TRBV4-3	ASSKGQNTEAF
TRBV9	ASSGEGAPGEETQY
TRBV10-3	AISESGQNTGELF
TRBV5-5	ASSLGVGRGSGNQPQH
TRBV4-3	ASSQGPSGGPYNEQF
TRBV7-9	ASSGQSYEQY
TRBV3-1	ASSPSYSTDTQY
TRBV18	ASSPPRQLNEQF
TRBV7-8	ASSLVAGGDSYNEQF
TRBV10-1	ASGRIQPRGENTGELF
TRBV20-1	SATGTGVLQPQH
TRBV29-1	SVEVTATSTDTQY
TRBV7-2	ASSFRQGNYYGYT
TRBV7-9	ASSDLTGPNYGYT
TRBV6-6	ASSFNRDRGDYGYT
TRBV7-3	ASSSPPGGRSDTQY
TRBV18	ASYRQGNTEAF
TRBV18	ASSPPGSYEQY
TRBV20-1	SARPPSTGLSGSGYT
TRBV15	ATSSSQGVDEQF
TRBV4-1	ASSQAPGSGNTIY